Listed below are T cell receptor beta chains from one sample, sequenced in a study of T-cell memory formation after mild COVID-19. TCRdb ran MiXCR on the 5' RACE reads and lists one entry per CDR3 protein. The table has 530,000 or so distinct CDR3 sequences, 17% seen once. Source material: PBMCs or a T cell subset sorted from them (not recorded which). Every receptor here comes from an adult woman who had mild COVID-19 (a few samples of this study predate the infection). Cell type and time point are not known. CDR3s include the opening cysteine and the closing phenylalanine or tryptophan. The order of the fields is clone size, V gene, D gene, J gene, CDR3 protein, CDR3 DNA. D genes are given only for firm matches. Only some rows state a clone size, as once, few, many or a class for expanded clones.

clone_size: few; v_call: TRBV7-9; d_call: .; j_call: TRBJ1-1; cdr3_aa: CASSLALAEAFF; cdr3_nt: TGTGCCAGCAGCTTAGCATTGGCTGAAGCTTTCTTT
clone_size: .; v_call: TRBV20-1; d_call: TRBD1; j_call: TRBJ1-2; cdr3_aa: CSARPSGTANYGYTF; cdr3_nt: TGCAGTGCACGACCGTCCGGGACAGCTAACTATGGCTACACCTTC
clone_size: .; v_call: TRBV9; d_call: TRBD2; j_call: TRBJ2-1; cdr3_aa: CASSVGLAGEDNEQFF; cdr3_nt: TGTGCCAGCAGCGTAGGACTAGCGGGAGAGGACAATGAGCAGTTCTTC
clone_size: few; v_call: TRBV9; d_call: .; j_call: TRBJ2-7; cdr3_aa: CASSVTAGAHEQYF; cdr3_nt: TGTGCCAGCAGCGTGACAGCCGGTGCGCACGAGCAGTACTTC
clone_size: .; v_call: TRBV6-5; d_call: TRBD1; j_call: TRBJ1-1; cdr3_aa: CASSYSGTGWGITEAFF; cdr3_nt: TGTGCCAGCAGTTACTCGGGGACAGGGTGGGGTATCACTGAAGCTTTCTTT
clone_size: few; v_call: TRBV27; d_call: TRBD2; j_call: TRBJ2-3; cdr3_aa: CASSLSGRVTDTQYF; cdr3_nt: TGTGCCAGCAGCCTTAGCGGGAGAGTCACAGATACGCAGTATTTT
clone_size: few; v_call: TRBV12-3/TRBV12-4; d_call: .; j_call: TRBJ1-2; cdr3_aa: CASSSGFPGDGYTF; cdr3_nt: TGTGCCAGCAGTTCGGGCTTCCCTGGGGATGGCTACACCTTC
clone_size: .; v_call: TRBV7-9; d_call: TRBD2; j_call: TRBJ2-7; cdr3_aa: CASSYRTSGVSSYEQYF; cdr3_nt: TGTGCCAGCAGCTATCGGACTAGCGGGGTTAGCTCCTACGAGCAGTACTTC
clone_size: many; v_call: TRBV7-8; d_call: .; j_call: TRBJ2-3; cdr3_aa: CASRARTDTQYF; cdr3_nt: TGTGCCAGCAGGGCCCGGACAGATACGCAGTATTTT
clone_size: .; v_call: TRBV12-3/TRBV12-4; d_call: .; j_call: TRBJ1-1; cdr3_aa: CASSHSTARNTEAFF; cdr3_nt: TGTGCCAGCAGTCATTCGACAGCGAGGAACACTGAAGCTTTCTTT
clone_size: .; v_call: TRBV29-1; d_call: .; j_call: TRBJ1-1; cdr3_aa: CSVEGPATEAFF; cdr3_nt: TGCAGCGTAGAAGGTCCGGCCACTGAAGCTTTCTTT
clone_size: .; v_call: TRBV29-1; d_call: TRBD2; j_call: TRBJ2-7; cdr3_aa: CSVRVAGGPGEQYF; cdr3_nt: TGCAGCGTCAGAGTAGCGGGAGGGCCGGGCGAGCAGTACTTC
clone_size: few; v_call: TRBV25-1; d_call: TRBD1; j_call: TRBJ1-1; cdr3_aa: CASTGTGPEAFF; cdr3_nt: TGTGCCAGCACAGGGACAGGCCCTGAAGCTTTCTTT
clone_size: .; v_call: TRBV12-3/TRBV12-4; d_call: .; j_call: TRBJ2-5; cdr3_aa: CASSPREYGGGVQETQYF; cdr3_nt: TGTGCCAGCAGCCCCCGGGAATACGGCGGAGGGGTCCAAGAGACCCAGTACTTC
clone_size: .; v_call: TRBV7-9; d_call: .; j_call: TRBJ1-3; cdr3_aa: CASSLGLLREDPGNTIYF; cdr3_nt: TGTGCCAGCAGCTTAGGTCTTTTGAGGGAGGATCCTGGAAACACCATATATTTT
clone_size: many; v_call: TRBV7-2; d_call: TRBD2; j_call: TRBJ2-5; cdr3_aa: CASSFVAGGTETQYF; cdr3_nt: TGTGCCAGCAGCTTTGTAGCGGGGGGTACGGAGACCCAGTACTTC
clone_size: .; v_call: TRBV20-1; d_call: .; j_call: TRBJ1-1; cdr3_aa: CSARGRGDTEAFF; cdr3_nt: TGCAGTGCTAGAGGGAGGGGGGACACTGAAGCTTTCTTT
clone_size: few; v_call: TRBV7-9; d_call: TRBD2; j_call: TRBJ2-1; cdr3_aa: CASILTSGRLDLPFF; cdr3_nt: TGTGCCAGCATCCTTACTAGCGGGAGATTGGATTTGCCGTTCTTC
clone_size: .; v_call: TRBV5-1; d_call: .; j_call: TRBJ1-1; cdr3_aa: CASSFRDVSNTEAFF; cdr3_nt: TGCGCCAGCAGCTTCAGGGATGTCTCGAACACTGAAGCTTTCTTT
clone_size: .; v_call: TRBV10-3; d_call: TRBD2; j_call: TRBJ2-3; cdr3_aa: CAIRRSSGADTQYF; cdr3_nt: TGTGCCATCAGAAGATCTAGCGGGGCAGATACGCAGTATTTT
clone_size: .; v_call: TRBV20-1; d_call: .; j_call: TRBJ1-2; cdr3_aa: CSAEDSNYGYTF; cdr3_nt: TGCAGTGCTGAGGACAGTAACTATGGCTACACCTTC
clone_size: few; v_call: TRBV4-3; d_call: TRBD1; j_call: TRBJ2-6; cdr3_aa: CASSQELGQGRASGANVLTF; cdr3_nt: TGCGCCAGCAGCCAAGAGCTCGGACAGGGGAGAGCCTCTGGGGCCAACGTCCTGACTTTC
clone_size: .; v_call: TRBV7-9; d_call: .; j_call: TRBJ2-3; cdr3_aa: CASSTNNQGGKYF; cdr3_nt: TGTGCCAGCAGCACAAACAACCAAGGGGGAAAGTATTTT
clone_size: .; v_call: TRBV29-1; d_call: TRBD2; j_call: TRBJ2-1; cdr3_aa: CSVELTSGRVLTINEQFF; cdr3_nt: TGCAGCGTTGAATTGACTAGCGGGAGGGTACTGACAATCAATGAGCAGTTCTTC
clone_size: few; v_call: TRBV24-1; d_call: .; j_call: TRBJ1-2; cdr3_aa: CATSDAPGGDGYTF; cdr3_nt: TGTGCCACCAGTGATGCCCCGGGCGGGGATGGCTACACCTTC
clone_size: few; v_call: TRBV29-1; d_call: TRBD2; j_call: TRBJ2-3; cdr3_aa: CSVSGGPDTQYF; cdr3_nt: TGCAGCGTTTCGGGAGGCCCAGATACGCAGTATTTT
clone_size: few; v_call: TRBV4-2; d_call: TRBD2; j_call: TRBJ2-5; cdr3_aa: CASSQELASGGKETQYF; cdr3_nt: TGTGCCAGCAGCCAAGAACTGGCTAGCGGGGGTAAGGAGACCCAGTACTTC
clone_size: .; v_call: TRBV2; d_call: .; j_call: TRBJ2-1; cdr3_aa: CASNRYRGRGNEQFF; cdr3_nt: TGTGCCAGCAACAGGTACCGTGGCAGAGGCAATGAGCAGTTCTTC
clone_size: .; v_call: TRBV7-6; d_call: .; j_call: TRBJ2-7; cdr3_aa: CASSPDPSEQYF; cdr3_nt: TGTGCCAGCAGCCCAGACCCATCCGAGCAGTACTTC
clone_size: .; v_call: TRBV6-1; d_call: TRBD2; j_call: TRBJ2-3; cdr3_aa: CASLSGGARDTQYF; cdr3_nt: TGTGCCAGCCTTAGCGGGGGGGCCAGGGATACGCAGTATTTT
clone_size: .; v_call: TRBV10-2; d_call: TRBD2; j_call: TRBJ2-3; cdr3_aa: CASSGSGSSTDTQYF; cdr3_nt: TGCGCCAGCAGTGGTAGCGGGAGTAGCACAGATACGCAGTATTTT
clone_size: .; v_call: TRBV12-3/TRBV12-4; d_call: .; j_call: TRBJ2-5; cdr3_aa: CASSFDRYQETQYF; cdr3_nt: TGTGCCAGCAGTTTCGACAGGTACCAAGAGACCCAGTACTTC
clone_size: .; v_call: TRBV6-2/TRBV6-3; d_call: TRBD2; j_call: TRBJ2-2; cdr3_aa: CASSKLAGGTGELFF; cdr3_nt: TGTGCCAGCAGCAAGCTAGCGGGAGGAACCGGGGAGCTGTTTTTT
clone_size: .; v_call: TRBV5-6; d_call: .; j_call: TRBJ2-1; cdr3_aa: CASSLWDGIGQFF; cdr3_nt: TGTGCCAGCAGCTTGTGGGATGGGATAGGGCAGTTCTTC
clone_size: .; v_call: TRBV5-1; d_call: .; j_call: TRBJ2-1; cdr3_aa: CASSLGMVGHEQFF; cdr3_nt: TGCGCCAGCAGCTTGGGAATGGTTGGGCATGAGCAGTTCTTC
clone_size: .; v_call: TRBV29-1; d_call: TRBD1; j_call: TRBJ1-1; cdr3_aa: CSVIRTGDNTEAFF; cdr3_nt: TGCAGCGTTATCCGGACAGGGGATAACACTGAAGCTTTCTTT
clone_size: .; v_call: TRBV19; d_call: .; j_call: TRBJ2-1; cdr3_aa: CASSISDPYNEQFF; cdr3_nt: TGTGCCAGTAGTATCTCCGACCCCTACAATGAGCAGTTCTTC
clone_size: few; v_call: TRBV27; d_call: .; j_call: TRBJ2-1; cdr3_aa: CASSFSGRTAYNEQFF; cdr3_nt: TGTGCCAGCAGTTTCTCGGGACGAACGGCTTACAATGAGCAGTTCTTC
clone_size: .; v_call: TRBV2; d_call: .; j_call: TRBJ2-1; cdr3_aa: CASARWDEQFF; cdr3_nt: TGTGCCAGCGCCAGGTGGGATGAGCAGTTCTTC
clone_size: .; v_call: TRBV7-2; d_call: TRBD2; j_call: TRBJ2-7; cdr3_aa: CASSSAGGLYEQYF; cdr3_nt: TGTGCCAGCAGCTCTGCGGGGGGTCTATACGAGCAGTACTTC
clone_size: .; v_call: TRBV3-1; d_call: TRBD1; j_call: TRBJ2-4; cdr3_aa: CASSPQGALLGNIQYF; cdr3_nt: TGTGCCAGCAGCCCGCAGGGGGCCCTCCTCGGGAACATTCAGTACTTC
clone_size: .; v_call: TRBV5-1; d_call: .; j_call: TRBJ2-3; cdr3_aa: CASSPWGFPQYF; cdr3_nt: TGCGCCAGCAGCCCGTGGGGTTTTCCGCAGTATTTT
clone_size: .; v_call: TRBV25-1; d_call: .; j_call: TRBJ1-2; cdr3_aa: CASSPEGWGAHGYTF; cdr3_nt: TGTGCCAGCTCCCCGGAAGGATGGGGGGCGCATGGCTACACCTTC
clone_size: .; v_call: TRBV7-9; d_call: .; j_call: TRBJ1-3; cdr3_aa: CASSSRGSGNTIYF; cdr3_nt: TGTGCCAGCAGCTCCCGTGGCTCTGGAAACACCATATATTTT
clone_size: few; v_call: TRBV19; d_call: .; j_call: TRBJ2-1; cdr3_aa: CASSIKSLPQFF; cdr3_nt: TGTGCCAGTAGTATTAAGAGCTTACCCCAGTTCTTC
clone_size: .; v_call: TRBV11-3; d_call: TRBD2; j_call: TRBJ2-1; cdr3_aa: CASSPRLAGGSVEQFF; cdr3_nt: TGTGCCAGCAGCCCGAGACTAGCGGGAGGTTCGGTGGAGCAGTTCTTC
clone_size: few; v_call: TRBV20-1; d_call: .; j_call: TRBJ1-2; cdr3_aa: CSASGRGPGYGYTF; cdr3_nt: TGCAGTGCTAGCGGCCGAGGGCCTGGCTATGGCTACACCTTC
clone_size: .; v_call: TRBV7-7; d_call: .; j_call: TRBJ2-5; cdr3_aa: CASSLSPYLGQEQETQYF; cdr3_nt: TGTGCTAGCAGCTTATCTCCGTACCTGGGACAAGAGCAAGAGACCCAGTACTTC
clone_size: .; v_call: TRBV5-1; d_call: TRBD1; j_call: TRBJ2-5; cdr3_aa: CASSLNQGDWETQYF; cdr3_nt: TGCGCCAGCAGCTTGAACCAGGGGGATTGGGAGACCCAGTACTTC